The clone carrying this TCR beta chain was detected only a few times. Germline CDR1 SGHDT, CDR2 YYEEEE. The CDR3 spans 15 residues. V lost 2 bases, J lost 7 bases, and 16 bases lay in between. TCRdb redid the calling of the RT-PCR reads with MiXCR, one entry per CDR3 protein. This table has 550,000 to 750,000 distinct CDR3 sequences, 12% to 15% appearing once. Sequencing was done on a sample of memory CD4+ T cells from blood. J is TRBJ2-1 and V is TRBV5-6; D possibly matches TRBD1 or TRBD2 (5 bases each). The clonotype comes from a female donor in good health, serving as a healthy control. The CDR3 here is CASSFQGPSGNEQFF. In DNA, the CDR3 is TGTGCCAGCAGCTTCCAGGGACCGAGTGGGAATGAGCAGTTCTTC.